This is a list of T cell receptor beta chains from one sample in a study of T cell responses to AZD1222 COVID-19 vaccine. Using immunoSEQ multiplex PCR, the repertoire was profiled, and TCRdb retains in-frame clones only, with some absent. The repertoire has more than 150,000 clones, about 94% of them found once; the top ten carry roughly a tenth. The sequencing here drew on peripheral blood, taken on day 0 of AZD1222 vaccination. These receptors were obtained from an adult in good health. The CDR3 runs from the conserved cysteine through the conserved F or W. D genes are given only for firm matches. A row's size may be missing; if present it is once, few, many or a size class.

j_call d_call v_call clone_size cdr3_aa cdr3_nt
TRBJ2-7 TRBD2 TRBV27 NA CASSLAGGLPYEQYF TGTGCCAGCAGTTTAGCGGGAGGACTTCCCTACGAGCAGTACTTC
TRBJ1-2 TRBD1 TRBV19 few CASSIREGQLGYTF TGTGCCAGTAGTATCCGGGAGGGACAGCTTGGCTACACCTTC
TRBJ1-1 NA TRBV5-1 NA CASSFRVATEAFF TGCGCCAGCAGCTTCAGGGTCGCCACTGAAGCTTTCTTT
TRBJ2-1 TRBD2 TRBV30 NA CAWSPGLLAGMNEQFF TGTGCCTGGAGTCCCGGATTACTAGCGGGAATGAATGAGCAGTTCTTC
TRBJ2-3 NA TRBV7-3 NA CASSAAPDTQYF TGTGCCAGCAGCGCAGCACCAGATACGCAGTATTTT
TRBJ1-4 NA TRBV28 NA CASSTPEGSNEKLFF TGTGCCAGCAGTACGCCAGAAGGGTCTAATGAAAAACTGTTTTTT
TRBJ1-5 NA TRBV28 NA CASSPPGHINQPQHF TGTGCCAGCAGTCCCCCGGGACACATCAATCAGCCCCAGCATTTT
TRBJ2-3 NA TRBV27 NA CASISGFPLGTDTQYF TGTGCCAGCATCTCCGGTTTTCCCCTGGGCACAGATACGCAGTATTTT
TRBJ2-7 TRBD2 TRBV4-1 once CASSQPTSGRVYEQYF TGCGCCAGCAGCCAACCGACTAGCGGGAGGGTTTACGAGCAGTACTTC
TRBJ1-1 TRBD1 TRBV5-6 NA CASSFEQGVNTEAFF TGTGCCAGCAGCTTCGAACAGGGGGTAAACACTGAAGCTTTCTTT
TRBJ1-2 NA TRBV9 NA CASSVGDPPGNGYTF TGTGCCAGCAGCGTGGGGGACCCCCCGGGGAATGGCTACACCTTC
TRBJ2-1 TRBD2 TRBV3-1/TRBV3-2 NA CASSPLAGEHGEQFF TGTGCCAGCAGCCCCCTAGCGGGAGAGCATGGTGAGCAGTTCTTC
TRBJ2-1 NA TRBV27 NA CASSPRGRTGDEQFF TGTGCCAGCAGTCCGCGAGGACGAACTGGAGATGAGCAGTTCTTC
TRBJ2-7 TRBD2 TRBV11-3 NA CASSLGSGGEQYF TGTGCCAGCAGCTTAGGATCGGGGGGCGAGCAGTACTTC
TRBJ1-2 NA TRBV19 NA CASSPITGTAVYGYTF TGTGCCAGTAGCCCGATTACAGGGACGGCGGTCTATGGCTACACCTTC
TRBJ2-2 NA TRBV11-3 few CASSLGSGELFF TGTGCCAGCAGCTTAGGGTCCGGGGAGCTGTTTTTT
TRBJ1-4 TRBD1 TRBV6-1 NA CASSDDGQGDEKLFF TGTGCCAGCAGTGATGACGGACAGGGGGATGAAAAACTGTTTTTT
TRBJ1-2 NA TRBV21-1 NA CASSKVSLRFSAANYGYTF TGTGCCAGCAGCAAAGTTAGTCTTCGGTTTTCAGCAGCTAACTATGGCTACACCTTC
TRBJ1-5 TRBD1 TRBV10-3 NA CAISSGQDSNQPQHF TGTGCCATCAGTTCCGGACAGGATAGCAATCAGCCCCAGCATTTT
TRBJ1-5 NA TRBV27 NA CASSRGYNQPQHF TGTGCCAGCAGTCGGGGTTACAATCAGCCCCAGCATTTT
TRBJ2-1 NA TRBV5-4 NA CASSLDGGRGIEQFF TGTGCCAGCAGCTTGGATGGGGGGCGCGGGATAGAGCAGTTCTTC
TRBJ1-1 NA TRBV28 NA CASSSPGTNTEAFF TGTGCCAGTTCAAGCCCCGGGACGAACACTGAAGCTTTCTTT
TRBJ2-3 NA TRBV5-4 NA CASSFWGSLPDTQYF TGTGCCAGCAGCTTTTGGGGGAGTCTCCCAGATACGCAGTATTTT
TRBJ1-5 NA TRBV5-3 NA CARSLDGDSNQPQHF TGTGCCAGAAGCTTGGACGGTGATAGCAATCAGCCCCAGCATTTT
TRBJ2-6 NA TRBV28 NA CASSPTGHLSGANVLTF TGTGCCAGCAGTCCTACTGGACATCTCTCTGGGGCCAACGTCCTGACTTTC
TRBJ2-5 TRBD2 TRBV28 NA CASSASLAGGETQYF TGTGCCAGCAGTGCCTCACTAGCGGGAGGAGAGACCCAGTACTTC
TRBJ2-5 NA TRBV3-1/TRBV3-2 NA CASSQGLRGARSGQETQYF TGTGCCAGCAGCCAAGGTTTGAGGGGGGCGAGGAGTGGGCAAGAGACCCAGTACTTC
TRBJ2-7 TRBD2 TRBV5-1 NA CASSLRREGHYGQYF TGCGCCAGCTCCCTCCGGCGGGAGGGACACTACGGGCAGTACTTC
TRBJ2-4 TRBD1 TRBV19 NA CASRNAGTGKNIQYF TGTGCCAGTAGAAACGCCGGGACAGGAAAAAACATTCAGTACTTC